The rows below give T cell receptor beta chains drawn from one sample of a study of blood T cell repertoires in COVID-19. Here immunoSEQ multiplex PCR was the method, and the copy in TCRdb shows in-frame clones only, minus some. The table records approximately 390,000 clones, about 89% of them present only once. The specimen sequenced was peripheral blood. All receptors come from a woman aged 60 to 75 with COVID-19, enrolled during active disease. Both conserved end residues are trimmed from each CDR3.

j_call v_call cdr3_length cdr3_aa
TRBJ1-2 TRBV3-1/TRBV3-2 14 ASSPSGQGKNYGYT
TRBJ2-6 TRBV5-1 17 ASSREGTATYSGANVLT
TRBJ2-3 TRBV29-1 13 SVAGDRGYTDTQY
TRBJ2-1 TRBV5-1 13 ASSPGGLGDNEQF
TRBJ1-3 TRBV5-1 11 ASSAGKENTIY
TRBJ2-2 TRBV5-1 12 ASSGTSSPGELF
TRBJ2-2 TRBV7-2 13 ASSLQRPNTGELF
TRBJ2-1 TRBV18 13 ASSRQTGGVDEQF
TRBJ1-2 TRBV2 13 ASSARAGATYGYT
TRBJ2-5 TRBV20-1 14 SASPGQGRVGETQY
TRBJ2-1 TRBV29-1 12 SVKVQDLYNEQF
TRBJ2-7 TRBV5-1 13 ASSSGASITYEQY
TRBJ2-7 TRBV12-3/TRBV12-4 10 ASRITGDEQY
TRBJ2-2 TRBV7-9 13 ASSRGAGKNGELF
TRBJ1-6 TRBV2 13 ASRGGRGQTSPLH
TRBJ2-5 TRBV3-1/TRBV3-2 15 ASSHGKGLAGKETQY
TRBJ1-6 TRBV11-2 10 ASSLVAGEAH
TRBJ1-2 TRBV7-2 9 ASSEEDGYT
TRBJ2-3 TRBV24-1 14 ATSDPRGVSRDTQY
TRBJ2-3 TRBV7-2 13 ASSLWSGSLDTQY
TRBJ2-3 TRBV6-5 14 ASSSPQAGETDTQY
TRBJ2-2 TRBV5-1 13 ASSLAGEGTGELF
TRBJ1-1 TRBV12-3/TRBV12-4 11 ASSLGGNTEAF
TRBJ2-4 TRBV7-9 14 ASSSRTGLAKNIQY
TRBJ1-1 TRBV18 14 ASSPIMDRAGTEAF
TRBJ2-3 TRBV7-6 16 ASSLTRGSSTSTDTQY
TRBJ1-2 TRBV2 12 ASSFSQGSGGYT
TRBJ1-1 TRBV7-3 12 ASSLIDRGTEAF
TRBJ2-5 TRBV2 13 ASSETDRGKETQY
TRBJ2-5 TRBV12-3/TRBV12-4 10 ASTLGRGTQY
TRBJ2-5 TRBV4-2 17 ASSQESAGGSLSQETQY
TRBJ2-7 TRBV18 12 ASSPDRGPYEQY
TRBJ1-2 TRBV5-6 12 ASSLRTLRGGYT
TRBJ1-6 TRBV30 12 AWSVEGGGSPLH
TRBJ1-2 TRBV5-1 15 ASRDPGGRAKDYGYT
TRBJ2-2 TRBV30 14 AWSGGQGSSGGELF
TRBJ1-5 TRBV6-5 12 ASRGQGVTQPQH
TRBJ2-3 TRBV11-2 11 ASSWTSTDTQY
TRBJ1-6 TRBV2 11 ASTRQGFSPLH
TRBJ1-5 TRBV5-1 13 ASSWGQSSNQPQH
TRBJ2-7 TRBV19 11 ASKSGGRDEQY